The 4 T cell receptor beta chains below come from one sample, sequenced in a study of T cells after yellow fever vaccination. TCRdb analysed the 5' RACE reads with MiXCR anew, one entry per CDR3 protein. Altogether 500,000 to 650,000 distinct CDR3 sequences are present, roughly 13% being singletons, with the ten largest covering around 15%. This sample comprised PBMCs, obtained on the day of the yellow fever booster vaccination. These receptors originate from a man younger than 45 who received the YFV17D yellow fever vaccine.

This clonotype has ten or more counts. The J gene is TRBJ2-5, the V gene TRBV30; no clear D. The CDR3 loop spans 13 amino acids. CDR1 GTSNPN and CDR2 SVGIG come from the germline V gene (reference sequence). Trimming removed 4 bases at V and 0 bases at J, with 9 bases between. CDR3 nucleotides: TGTGCCTGGAATGAGGTCAACCAAGAGACCCAGTACTTC. Translating gives CAWNEVNQETQYF.

This clonotype has only a few counts. The rearrangement links TRBV20-1 to TRBJ2-1, with 7 bases matching TRBD2. This CDR3 is 17 amino acids long. Trimming cost V 0 bases and J 0 bases; bases outside gene matches: 8. CDR1 is DFQATT and CDR2 is SNEGSKA in the germline V gene (reference sequence). CDR3 nucleotide sequence: TGCAGTGCTAGAGATCTCGCTAGCGGAAGCTCCTACAATGAGCAGTTCTTC. It encodes CSARDLASGSSYNEQFF.

The V gene is TRBV13, the J gene TRBJ2-7; perhaps TRBD2 as D (7 bases). Germline V lookup: CDR1 PRHDT, CDR2 FYEKMQ (reference sequence). The CDR3 runs 16 residues. V was cut by 4 bases and J by 2 bases, with 18 bases left in between. CDR3 DNA sequence: TGTGCCAGCAGCTCGAGGGATGGGGGGGCGACCTACGAGCAGTACTTC. Translated, it gives CASSSRDGGATYEQYF.

The rearrangement uses TRBV6-2 or TRBV6-3 and TRBJ2-5; D is undetermined. CDR1 and CDR2 from the germline V gene are MNHEY and SVGEGT. V lost 2 bases and J 1 base, leaving 11 bases between the germline ends. The CDR3 contains 15 residues. The CDR3 DNA reads TGTGCCAGCAGTTACCCCCGCAGAGGCCAAGAGACCCAGTACTTC. Translated: CASSYPRRGQETQYF.